In this sample, the clone carrying this TCR beta chain turned up a few times. Trimming cost V 4 bases and J 5 bases; bases outside gene matches: 2. Looked up from germline, CDR1 is SNHLY and CDR2 is FYNNEI. The CDR3 is 13 residues long. Unique molecular identifiers were incorporated into the prepared TCRbeta library. TCRdb re-called the PCR reads with MiXCR, one entry per CDR3 protein. The sample carries some 390,000 distinct CDR3 sequences, over 20% recorded once. This sample was included in a study of T-cell reconstitution after alpha-beta-depleted transplantation in children. This specimen was PBMCs from the stem cell graft donor, taken from the stem cell graft. This receptor was taken from a human donor who donated a stem cell graft to a child with acute myeloid leukemia. The J gene is TRBJ2-1, the V gene TRBV2, with 7 positions matching TRBD2. CDR3 sequence: CASSATSDNEQFF. In DNA form, the CDR3 reads TGTGCCAGCAGTGCTACTAGCGACAATGAGCAGTTCTTC. Variable domain in full (rest from reference TRBV2 and TRBJ2-1): EPEVTQTPSHQVTQMGQEVILRCVPISNHLYFYWYRQILGQKVEFLVSFYNNEISEKSEIFDDQFSVERPDGSNFTLKIRSTKLEDSAMYFCASSATSDNEQFFGPGTRLTVL.